These 22 T cell receptor beta chains were all obtained from the same sample, sequenced in a study of blood T cell repertoires in COVID-19. Some clones are missing from TCRdb's copy, which holds only in-frame ones; the method was immunoSEQ multiplex PCR. This table holds 250,000 to 300,000 clones, roughly 87% found once. Sequencing was performed on peripheral blood. The receptors were gathered from a woman between 40 and 55 years old who had recovered from COVID-19.

This sequence joins TRBV15 and TRBJ2-1; the D gene is possibly TRBD1 (6 bases). Germline CDR1 is LNHNV and CDR2 is YYDKDF (reference sequence). V gave up 5 bases and J gave up 9 bases, with 17 bases separating them. The CDR3 consists of 14 residues. The CDR3 region is CATSGELQGPEQFF. The DNA of the CDR3 is TGTGCCACCAGCGGGGAATTACAGGGTCCTGAGCAGTTCTTC.

The chain uses TRBV28 and TRBJ2-1; 9 bases align to TRBD2. J lost 5 bases, V lost 6 bases, and 5 bases had no gene match. Germline CDR1 MDHEN, CDR2 SYDVKM. The length of the CDR3 is 14 residues. The CDR3 nucleotides are TGTGCCAGCAGAGCGGGGGGACTGAACAATGAGCAGTTCTTC. Residues: CASRAGGLNNEQFF.

The genes are TRBV5-4 and TRBJ2-5; D call uncertain. The V end lost 1 base, the J end lost 2 bases, and 6 bases lay between the germline ends. The CDR3 consists of 13 residues. Germline V gene sequence: CDR1 SGHNT, CDR2 YYREEE (reference sequence). CDR3 in DNA: TGTGCCAGCAGCTTGTCCCCACAAGAGACCCAGTACTTC. Its protein is CASSLSPQETQYF.

This clone was seen only once. The chain links TRBV4-1 to TRBJ1-2, with unresolved D. Germline assignment: CDR1 MGHRA and CDR2 YSYEKL. Trimming pared 1 base from V and 5 bases from J, leaving 8 bases between. The CDR3 extends over 13 amino acids. The CDR3 coding sequence is TGCGCCAGCAGCCAAGTCCAGGTTTATGGCTACACCTTC. This gives the protein CASSQVQVYGYTF.

The chain carries TRBV7-2 and TRBJ2-5; 13 positions match TRBD2. This CDR3 region has 16 residues. The J segment lost 3 bases and the V segment lost 5 bases, leaving 6 bases of the junction unmatched. Per the germline V gene, CDR1 is SGHTA and CDR2 is FQGNSA. The CDR3 DNA reads as TGTGCCAGCAGCACCGACGGGACTAGCGGGAAAGAGACCCAGTACTTC. Its protein is CASSTDGTSGKETQYF. Variable domain in full (rest from reference TRBV7-2 and TRBJ2-5): GAGVSQSPSNKVTEKGKDVELRCDPISGHTALYWYRQSLGQGLEFLIYFQGNSAPDKSGLPSDRFSAERTGGSVSTLTIQRTQQEDSAVYLCASSTDGTSGKETQYFGPGTRLLVL.

The CDR3 loop is CASTSLTRDEQFF. CDR3 sequence (DNA): TGTGCCAGCACGTCCCTAACCAGGGATGAGCAGTTCTTC. V usage is TRBV7-2 and J usage is TRBJ2-1, with D perhaps TRBD1 (5 bases). Germline loops: CDR1 SGHTA, CDR2 FQGNSA. Deletions cut 7 bases from V and 8 bases from J, with 15 bases between. The CDR3 contains 13 residues.

This chain connects TRBV2 to TRBJ2-4; D perhaps matches TRBD2 (6 bases). Germline CDR1 is SNHLY and CDR2 is FYNNEI. Trimming took off 2 bases at V and 0 bases at J, with 8 bases between the two ends. The CDR3 has 15 amino acids. CDR3 amino acids: CASSEWTTAKNIQYF. In DNA, the CDR3 is TGTGCCAGCAGTGAATGGACTACAGCCAAAAACATTCAGTACTTC. Full variable domain (missing parts from reference TRBV2 and TRBJ2-4): EPEVTQTPSHQVTQMGQEVILRCVPISNHLYFYWYRQILGQKVEFLVSFYNNEISEKSEIFDDQFSVERPDGSNFTLKIRSTKLEDSAMYFCASSEWTTAKNIQYFGAGTRLSVL.

The genes are TRBV11-3 and TRBJ2-2; TRBD2 aligns across 8 bases. This CDR3 contains 15 residues. With 5 bases clipped from V and 7 bases from J, the junction kept 9 bases outside the gene matches. Looked up from germline, CDR1 is SGHNT and CDR2 is YENEEA. CDR3 region: CASSPKSGGGGELFF. CDR3 sequence (DNA): TGTGCCAGCAGCCCCAAGAGCGGGGGTGGCGGGGAGCTGTTTTTT.

The chain carries TRBV13 and TRBJ2-4; weak D call: TRBD2 (6 bases). V was pared by 8 bases and J by 7 bases, with 15 bases between. This CDR3 has 13 residues. Germline V gene sequence: CDR1 PRHDT, CDR2 FYEKMQ (reference sequence). The CDR3 spells CASGTLKGNIQYF. The CDR3 DNA reads TGTGCCAGCGGGACTCTCAAGGGGAACATTCAGTACTTC. The entire variable domain, with the rest obtained from reference TRBV13 and TRBJ2-4, is as follows: AAGVIQSPRHLIKEKRETATLKCYPIPRHDTVYWYQQGPGQDPQFLISFYEKMQSDKGSIPDRFSAQQFSDYHSELNMSSLELGDSALYFCASGTLKGNIQYFGAGTRLSVL.

There are a few counts of this clone. The rearrangement uses TRBV4-1 and TRBJ1-2; D unresolved. Trimming removed 3 bases at V and 7 bases at J, with 15 bases between. Germline values: CDR1 MGHRA, CDR2 YSYEKL. The CDR3 sequence is 14 residues long. CDR3 in amino acids: CASSQDGPEGGYTF. The CDR3 coding sequence is TGCGCCAGCAGCCAGGACGGGCCGGAGGGTGGCTACACCTTC.

The chain has TRBV2 and TRBJ1-3; D is perhaps TRBD1 (6 bases). Germline V lookup: CDR1 SNHLY, CDR2 FYNNEI. The CDR3 is 14 amino acids. V was clipped by 4 bases and J by 0 bases, with 7 bases between them. CDR3 region: CASSGGGSGNTIYF. CDR3 bases: TGTGCCAGCAGTGGAGGGGGCTCTGGAAACACCATATATTTT.

The rearrangement links TRBV18 to TRBJ2-7, with D tentatively TRBD2 (6 bases). Germline V gene lookup returns CDR1 KGHSH and CDR2 LQKENI. The CDR3 contains 13 residues. The V end lost 5 bases, the J end lost 3 bases, and 11 bases lay between the germline ends. The DNA for the CDR3 is TGTGCCAGCTCATCGGGACTGCGCTACGAGCAGTACTTC. It codes for CASSSGLRYEQYF. Supplemented by reference TRBV18 and TRBJ2-7, the full variable domain reads NAGVMQNPRHLVRRRGQEARLRCSPMKGHSHVYWYRQLPEEGLKFMVYLQKENIIDESGMPKERFSAEFPKEGPSILRIQQVVRGDSAAYFCASSSGLRYEQYFGPGTRLTVT.

The rearrangement uses TRBV5-3 and TRBJ2-1; D uncertain. TRBV5-3 is noted as an ORF with a role that remains uncertain. The CDR3 has 12 amino acids. V was shortened by 4 bases and J by 6 bases, with 8 bases between the two germline ends. CDR3 sequence reads: CARSPVANEQFF. CDR3 nucleotides: TGTGCCAGAAGCCCGGTCGCCAATGAGCAGTTCTTC.

The V gene is TRBV5-1, the J gene TRBJ2-3, with TRBD1 as a possible D gene (5 bases). V was shortened by 0 bases and J by 1 base, with 15 bases between the two germline ends. This CDR3 region has 17 residues. In germline, CDR1 is SGHRS, CDR2 YFSETQ. The CDR3 bases are TGCGCCAGCAGCTTGGTTAGGGCAGGGATAGGCACAGATACGCAGTATTTT. As protein: CASSLVRAGIGTDTQYF. The full variable domain, completed using reference TRBV5-1 and TRBJ2-3, is KAGVTQTPRYLIKTRGQQVTLSCSPISGHRSVSWYQQTPGQGLQFLFEYFSETQRNKGNFPGRFSGRQFSNSRSEMNVSTLELGDSALYLCASSLVRAGIGTDTQYFGPGTRLTVL.

The genes are TRBV19 and TRBJ2-2; weak D call: TRBD1 (6 bases). V lost 5 bases, J lost 5 bases, and 9 bases lay in between. The CDR3 runs 13 residues. Germline-derived CDR1 and CDR2 are LNHDA and SQIVND (reference sequence). The CDR3 is CASSFRGTGELFF. The CDR3 DNA follows: TGTGCCAGTAGTTTCAGGGGTACCGGGGAGCTGTTTTTT. Drawing the rest from reference TRBV19 and TRBJ2-2, the complete variable domain is DGGITQSPKYLFRKEGQNVTLSCEQNLNHDAMYWYRQDPGQGLRLIYYSQIVNDFQKGDIAEGYSVSREKKESFPLTVTSAQKNPTAFYLCASSFRGTGELFFGEGSRLTVL.

CDR3 nucleotides: TGCGCCAGCAGCCTGACTAGCGGGGGGTCAGATACGCAGTATTTT. This sequence encodes CASSLTSGGSDTQYF. The chain recombines TRBV10-2 with TRBJ2-3, with TRBD2 matching 13 bases. Germline CDR1 reads WSHSY; CDR2 reads SAAADI. The ends lost 6 bases at V and 4 bases at J; junction bases unmatched: 4. This CDR3 region has 15 residues.

V and J are TRBV6-1 and TRBJ1-3; the match to TRBD1 covers 7 bases. The CDR3 runs to 15 residues. Germline V lookup: CDR1 MNHNS, CDR2 SASEGT. The trim removed 0 bases at V and 2 bases at J, leaving 1 base unmatched. CDR3 residues: CASSEADRAGNTIYF. The CDR3 DNA sequence: TGTGCCAGCAGTGAAGCAGACAGGGCTGGAAACACCATATATTTT.

The chain carries TRBV19 and TRBJ1-6, with D possibly matching TRBD1 (6 bases). This CDR3 has 16 amino acids. Trimming removed 7 bases from V and 3 bases from J, with 16 bases in between. Per germline, CDR1 LNHDA and CDR2 SQIVND (reference sequence). The CDR3, as DNA: TGTGCCAGTAACCCCCGGCCAGGGGACTATAATTCACCCCTCCACTTT. Amino acids: CASNPRPGDYNSPLHF.

This chain links TRBV28 with TRBJ1-6, with 10 positions matching TRBD1. V lost 6 bases to trimming and J lost 7 bases; unmatched junction nucleotides: 6. The CDR3 is made up of 15 amino acids. CDR1 and CDR2 (germline): MDHEN, SYDVKM. The CDR3 DNA follows: TGTGCCAGCAGCTCAATGACAGGGGGCAATTCACCCCTCCACTTT. Translating it yields CASSSMTGGNSPLHF.

V and J are TRBV7-9 and TRBJ2-7; D is unresolved. The CDR3 consists of 12 residues. V shed 6 bases and J shed 3 bases, with 9 bases lying between them. The V gene's germline CDR1 is SEHNR and CDR2 FQNEAQ (reference sequence). The chain's CDR3 is CASSPAYYEQYF. In DNA, the CDR3 is TGTGCCAGCAGTCCCGCCTACTACGAGCAGTACTTC.

V usage is TRBV15 and J usage is TRBJ1-2, with a weak D call TRBD1 (6 bases). The V end was cut by 1 base, the J end by 7 bases, with 13 bases between. The CDR3 sequence is 14 residues long. In germline, CDR1 is LNHNV, CDR2 YYDKDF (reference sequence). The CDR3 coding sequence is TGTGCCACCAGCAGAGTGCAGGGGTATGCTGGCTACACCTTC. Its translation: CATSRVQGYAGYTF.

The chain uses TRBV6-6 and TRBJ2-5; TRBD2 matches 7 bases. Unmatched junction bases numbered 12, after V lost 5 bases and J lost 3 bases. In germline, CDR1 is MNHNY, CDR2 SVGAGI (reference sequence). The CDR3 length is 16 residues. The DNA for the CDR3 is TGTGCCAGCAGTAAAGGGACTACTAGGGAAAAAGAGACCCAGTACTTC. Protein sequence: CASSKGTTREKETQYF.